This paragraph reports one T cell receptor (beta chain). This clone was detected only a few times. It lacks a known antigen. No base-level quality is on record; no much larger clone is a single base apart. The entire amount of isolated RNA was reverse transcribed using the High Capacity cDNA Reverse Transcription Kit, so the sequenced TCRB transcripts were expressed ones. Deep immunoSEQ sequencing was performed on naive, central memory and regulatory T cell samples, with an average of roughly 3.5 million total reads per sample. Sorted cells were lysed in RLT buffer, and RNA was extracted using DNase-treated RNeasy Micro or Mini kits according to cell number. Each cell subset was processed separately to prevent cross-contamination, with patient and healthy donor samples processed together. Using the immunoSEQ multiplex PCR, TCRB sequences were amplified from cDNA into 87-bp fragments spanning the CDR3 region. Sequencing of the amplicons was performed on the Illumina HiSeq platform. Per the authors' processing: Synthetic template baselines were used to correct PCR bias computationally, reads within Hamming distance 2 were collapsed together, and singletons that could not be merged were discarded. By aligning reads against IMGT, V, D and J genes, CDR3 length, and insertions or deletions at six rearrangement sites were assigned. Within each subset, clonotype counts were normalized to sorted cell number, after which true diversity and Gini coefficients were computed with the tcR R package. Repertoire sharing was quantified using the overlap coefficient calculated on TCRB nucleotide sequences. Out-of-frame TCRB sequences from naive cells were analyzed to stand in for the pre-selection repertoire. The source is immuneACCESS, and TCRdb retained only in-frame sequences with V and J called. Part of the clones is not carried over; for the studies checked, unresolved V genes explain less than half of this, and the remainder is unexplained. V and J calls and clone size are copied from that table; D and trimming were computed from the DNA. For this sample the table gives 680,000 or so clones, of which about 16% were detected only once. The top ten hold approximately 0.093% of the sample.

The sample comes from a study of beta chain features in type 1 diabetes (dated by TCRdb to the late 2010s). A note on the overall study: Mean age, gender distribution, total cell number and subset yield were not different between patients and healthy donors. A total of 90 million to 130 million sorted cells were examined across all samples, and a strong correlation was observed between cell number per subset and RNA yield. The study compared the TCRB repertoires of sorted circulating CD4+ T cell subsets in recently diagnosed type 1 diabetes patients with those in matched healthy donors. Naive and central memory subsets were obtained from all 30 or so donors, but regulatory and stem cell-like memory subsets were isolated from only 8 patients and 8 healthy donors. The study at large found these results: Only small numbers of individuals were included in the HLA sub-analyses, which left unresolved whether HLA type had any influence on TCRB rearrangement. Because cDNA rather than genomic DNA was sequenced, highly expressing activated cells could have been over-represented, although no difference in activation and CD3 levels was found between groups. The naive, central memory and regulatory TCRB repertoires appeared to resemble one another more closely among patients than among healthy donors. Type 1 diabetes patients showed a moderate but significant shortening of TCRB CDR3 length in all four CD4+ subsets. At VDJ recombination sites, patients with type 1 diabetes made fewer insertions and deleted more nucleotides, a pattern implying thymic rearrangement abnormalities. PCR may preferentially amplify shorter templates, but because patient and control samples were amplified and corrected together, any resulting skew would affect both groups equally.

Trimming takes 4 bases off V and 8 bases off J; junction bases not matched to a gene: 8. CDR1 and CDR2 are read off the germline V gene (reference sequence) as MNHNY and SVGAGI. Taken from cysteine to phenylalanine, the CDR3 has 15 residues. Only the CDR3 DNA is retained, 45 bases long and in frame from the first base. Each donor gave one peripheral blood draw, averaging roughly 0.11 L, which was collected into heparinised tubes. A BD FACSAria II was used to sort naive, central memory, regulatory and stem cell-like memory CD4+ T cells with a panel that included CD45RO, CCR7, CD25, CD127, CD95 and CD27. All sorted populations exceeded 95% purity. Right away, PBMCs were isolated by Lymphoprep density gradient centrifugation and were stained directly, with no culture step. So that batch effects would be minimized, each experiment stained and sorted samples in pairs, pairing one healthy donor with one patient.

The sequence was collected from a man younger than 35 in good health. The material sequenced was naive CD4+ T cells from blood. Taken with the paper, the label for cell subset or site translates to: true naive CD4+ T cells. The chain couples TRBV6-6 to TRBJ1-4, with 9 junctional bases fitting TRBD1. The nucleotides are TGTGCCAGCAGTTCGGGACAGGGATACGCCGAAAAACTGTTTTTT. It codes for CASSSGQGYAEKLFF.